This T cell receptor beta chain was sequenced in a study of identical twins. This clonotype was seen only a few times. CDR3 length: 14 amino acids. Trimming removed 6 bases from V and 0 bases from J; junction bases left unmatched: 4. The V gene's germline CDR1 is SGHRS and CDR2 YFSETQ. Template switching, a step in the protocol, added a universal primer site, and cDNA carried unique molecular identifiers. TCRdb analysed the 5' RACE reads with MiXCR anew, one entry per CDR3 protein. The sample contains 250,000 or so distinct CDR3 sequences, about 8.3% of which appear only once. Only healthy Caucasians were included as donors. The same data also contributed to another study, on yellow fever vaccine responses in identical twins.

V gene TRBV5-1 combines with J gene TRBJ2-7; 9 bases match TRBD1. The clonotype comes from a woman between 18 and 29 years old in good health. What was sequenced was CD8+ T cells sorted from blood. CDR3 DNA sequence: TGCGCCAGCAAGACAGGGGGGGACTCCTACGAGCAGTACTTC. It encodes CASKTGGDSYEQYF.